This T cell receptor beta chain came from a study of blood T cell repertoires in COVID-19. Repertoires were generated with immunoSEQ multiplex PCR, while TCRdb's copy carries only in-frame clones and drops some. In the table there are 270,000 or so clones, under 90% of which are singletons. The ends lost 7 bases at V and 8 bases at J; junction bases unmatched: 12. The CDR3 covers 15 residues. The germline CDR1 and CDR2 sequences are SGHTA and FQGNSA. This TCR was recovered from a woman between 50 and 59 years old who had recovered from COVID-19. The V and J genes are TRBV7-2 and TRBJ2-3, with 10 bases matching TRBD2. Material for sequencing was peripheral blood. The CDR3 loop is CASTPGVAGGGTQYF. DNA for the CDR3: TGTGCCAGCACCCCGGGGGTAGCGGGGGGTGGTACGCAGTATTTT.